This TCR beta chain is from a study of blood T cell repertoires in COVID-19. J gave up 7 bases and V 4 bases, and 5 bases lay outside the gene matches. CDR1 is SGHDN and CDR2 is FVKESK in the germline V gene. This CDR3 is built from 13 residues. Data came from immunoSEQ multiplex PCR; TCRdb stores just in-frame clones and leaves some out. This sample carries 110,000 to 150,000 clones, approximately 80% of them seen once, and the ten largest clones take just over 6%. The sequenced sample consisted of PBMCs or T cells enriched from blood (not recorded which). The rearrangement uses TRBV14 and TRBJ1-1; 8 bases are shared with TRBD1. The origin of this receptor is a woman aged 50 to 60 who had recovered from COVID-19. The CDR3 nucleotides are TGTGCCAGCAGCCTCTACGGACAGGGTGAAGCTTTCTTT. This translates into CASSLYGQGEAFF.